This T cell receptor beta chain was identified in a study of beta chain features in type 1 diabetes. Expressed TCRB transcripts were sequenced, since all the RNA that had been isolated was reverse transcribed. Data came from immunoSEQ multiplex PCR; TCRdb stores just in-frame clones and leaves some out. This repertoire shows fewer than 350,000 clones, roughly a fifth found once; its top ten account for approximately 0.043%. The sequenced material came from naive CD4+ T cells from blood. This TCR came from a woman between 18 and 29 years old in good health.

CDR3 in DNA: TGTGCCAGCAGGGACTGGACAGGGGGAGACATTCAGTACTTC. Protein: CASRDWTGGDIQYF. The V and J genes are TRBV6-1 and TRBJ2-4; 10 bases map to TRBD1. Trimming removed 6 bases from V and 8 bases from J; junction bases left unmatched: 7. CDR3 length equals 14 residues. The germline V gene encodes CDR1 MNHNS and CDR2 SASEGT.